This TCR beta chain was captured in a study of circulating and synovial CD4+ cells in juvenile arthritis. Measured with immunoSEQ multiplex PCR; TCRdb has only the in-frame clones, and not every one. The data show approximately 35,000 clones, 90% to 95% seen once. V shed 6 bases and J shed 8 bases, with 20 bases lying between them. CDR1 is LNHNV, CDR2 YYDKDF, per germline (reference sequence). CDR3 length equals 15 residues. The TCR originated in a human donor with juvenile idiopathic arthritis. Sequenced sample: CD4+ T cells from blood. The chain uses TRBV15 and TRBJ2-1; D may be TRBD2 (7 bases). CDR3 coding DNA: TGTGCCACCAGGGTCTGGGAGGGGGGAGTGGATGAGCAGTTCTTC. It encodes CATRVWEGGVDEQFF.